Listed below are T cell receptor beta chains from one sample, sequenced in a study of naive and memory T cell subsets. TCRdb re-called the UMI-ligation and nested PCR reads through MiXCR, storing one row per CDR3 protein. The table records over 130,000 distinct CDR3 sequences, 15% to 25% of them present only once. Sequenced: naive CD8+ T cells from blood. Receptors originate from a human donor in good health. Each CDR3 is given with its conserved first and last residue. D genes are given only for firm matches. The size entry is marked missing in some rows and otherwise reads once, few, many or a size class.

d_gene: -
v_gene: TRBV27
abundance: few
j_gene: TRBJ2-7
CDR3aa: CASSNLLNYGAGGLQYF
CDR3nt: TGTGCCAGCAGCAACCTACTCAACTATGGGGCAGGAGGTTTGCAGTACTTC

d_gene: TRBD1
v_gene: TRBV24-1
abundance: few
j_gene: TRBJ1-2
CDR3aa: CATSDSGTGYGYTF
CDR3nt: TGTGCCACCAGTGATTCCGGGACAGGGTATGGCTACACCTTC

d_gene: -
v_gene: TRBV27
abundance: -
j_gene: TRBJ1-1
CDR3aa: CASGRLQGNTEAFF
CDR3nt: TGTGCCAGCGGGAGGTTACAGGGTAACACTGAAGCTTTCTTT

d_gene: TRBD2
v_gene: TRBV28
abundance: many
j_gene: TRBJ2-7
CDR3aa: CASSSLAGRGYEQYF
CDR3nt: TGTGCCAGCAGTTCCCTAGCGGGAAGGGGCTACGAGCAGTACTTC

d_gene: -
v_gene: TRBV27
abundance: few
j_gene: TRBJ2-5
CDR3aa: CASSPIDQETQYF
CDR3nt: TGTGCCAGCAGTCCTATAGACCAAGAGACCCAGTACTTC

d_gene: -
v_gene: TRBV6-1
abundance: few
j_gene: TRBJ2-7
CDR3aa: CASSDSPAYEQYF
CDR3nt: TGTGCCAGCAGTGATAGTCCAGCCTACGAGCAGTACTTC

d_gene: -
v_gene: TRBV12-3/TRBV12-4
abundance: -
j_gene: TRBJ2-5
CDR3aa: CASSLLVRRETQYF
CDR3nt: TGTGCCAGCAGTTTATTGGTCCGACGGGAGACCCAGTACTTC

d_gene: -
v_gene: TRBV9
abundance: -
j_gene: TRBJ1-1
CDR3aa: CASSAGQTEAFF
CDR3nt: TGTGCCAGCAGCGCCGGACAGACTGAAGCTTTCTTT

d_gene: -
v_gene: TRBV14
abundance: few
j_gene: TRBJ2-1
CDR3aa: CASSERTMRNEQFF
CDR3nt: TGTGCCAGCAGCGAGAGAACGATGCGGAATGAGCAGTTCTTC

d_gene: TRBD1
v_gene: TRBV28
abundance: -
j_gene: TRBJ2-1
CDR3aa: CASTRPDREYEQFF
CDR3nt: TGTGCCAGCACCAGGCCAGACAGGGAGTATGAGCAGTTCTTC

d_gene: -
v_gene: TRBV5-6
abundance: -
j_gene: TRBJ1-1
CDR3aa: CASSSVNTEAFF
CDR3nt: TGTGCCAGCAGCTCAGTGAACACTGAAGCTTTCTTT

d_gene: -
v_gene: TRBV28
abundance: -
j_gene: TRBJ2-7
CDR3aa: CASSLWGGNEQYF
CDR3nt: TGTGCCAGCAGTTTATGGGGGGGAAACGAGCAGTACTTC

d_gene: -
v_gene: TRBV18
abundance: -
j_gene: TRBJ2-7
CDR3aa: CASSPPLTYEQYF
CDR3nt: TGTGCCAGCTCACCACCGCTGACATACGAGCAGTACTTC

d_gene: -
v_gene: TRBV28
abundance: -
j_gene: TRBJ2-5
CDR3aa: CASSTLFQGPRETQYF
CDR3nt: TGTGCCAGCAGTACCCTATTCCAGGGTCCCCGGGAGACCCAGTACTTC

d_gene: -
v_gene: TRBV12-3/TRBV12-4
abundance: few
j_gene: TRBJ2-1
CDR3aa: CASSSTGTSSTNEQFF
CDR3nt: TGTGCCAGCAGTTCGACCGGGACGTCTAGTACCAATGAGCAGTTCTTC

d_gene: -
v_gene: TRBV2
abundance: -
j_gene: TRBJ2-7
CDR3aa: CASSVGLIGYEQYF
CDR3nt: TGTGCCAGCAGTGTAGGCCTGATTGGTTACGAGCAGTACTTC

d_gene: -
v_gene: TRBV9
abundance: -
j_gene: TRBJ2-1
CDR3aa: CASSALGQYNEQFF
CDR3nt: TGTGCCAGCAGCGCGTTGGGGCAGTACAATGAGCAGTTCTTC

d_gene: TRBD1
v_gene: TRBV5-1
abundance: -
j_gene: TRBJ1-1
CDR3aa: CASSVTGGTEAFF
CDR3nt: TGCGCCAGCAGCGTGACAGGGGGAACTGAAGCTTTCTTT

d_gene: -
v_gene: TRBV7-7
abundance: few
j_gene: TRBJ2-2
CDR3aa: CASSLRGPGELFF
CDR3nt: TGTGCCAGCAGCTTACGCGGACCCGGGGAGCTGTTTTTT

d_gene: -
v_gene: TRBV18
abundance: many
j_gene: TRBJ1-1
CDR3aa: CASSPLDLNTEAFF
CDR3nt: TGTGCCAGCTCACCACTAGATTTGAACACTGAAGCTTTCTTT

d_gene: -
v_gene: TRBV5-1
abundance: few
j_gene: TRBJ1-4
CDR3aa: CASSSDGEKLFF
CDR3nt: TGCGCCAGCAGCTCGGACGGGGAAAAACTGTTTTTT

d_gene: TRBD1
v_gene: TRBV4-1
abundance: few
j_gene: TRBJ2-7
CDR3aa: CASSQGTGRDEQYF
CDR3nt: TGCGCCAGCAGCCAAGGGACAGGTCGGGACGAGCAGTACTTC

d_gene: -
v_gene: TRBV6-5
abundance: few
j_gene: TRBJ2-7
CDR3aa: CASSYSIIQDAEQYF
CDR3nt: TGTGCCAGCAGTTACTCGATCATTCAGGACGCCGAGCAGTACTTC

d_gene: -
v_gene: TRBV20-1
abundance: few
j_gene: TRBJ1-3
CDR3aa: CSVKPQFFGGDSGNTIYF
CDR3nt: TGCAGTGTCAAGCCCCAATTCTTCGGGGGCGACTCTGGAAACACCATATATTTT

d_gene: TRBD2
v_gene: TRBV11-2
abundance: -
j_gene: TRBJ2-5
CDR3aa: CASSSPRLGGETQYF
CDR3nt: TGTGCCAGCAGCTCCCCTAGGCTGGGGGGGGAGACCCAGTACTTC

d_gene: TRBD2
v_gene: TRBV6-6
abundance: -
j_gene: TRBJ2-7
CDR3aa: CASSPPGGIDEQYF
CDR3nt: TGTGCCAGCAGCCCACCGGGGGGGATCGACGAGCAGTACTTC

d_gene: TRBD1
v_gene: TRBV4-1
abundance: many
j_gene: TRBJ2-7
CDR3aa: CASSPGGGQGYEQYF
CDR3nt: TGCGCCAGCAGCCCCGGAGGAGGACAGGGGTACGAGCAGTACTTC

d_gene: -
v_gene: TRBV5-1
abundance: few
j_gene: TRBJ1-3
CDR3aa: CASSGLGSSSGNTIYF
CDR3nt: TGCGCCAGCAGCGGTCTCGGATCGAGCTCTGGAAACACCATATATTTT

d_gene: -
v_gene: TRBV24-1
abundance: -
j_gene: TRBJ1-1
CDR3aa: CATSGHSTEAFF
CDR3nt: TGTGCCACCAGTGGTCACAGCACTGAAGCTTTCTTT

d_gene: -
v_gene: TRBV12-3/TRBV12-4
abundance: few
j_gene: TRBJ2-7
CDR3aa: CASTGPGFYEQYF
CDR3nt: TGTGCCAGCACGGGACCGGGCTTTTACGAGCAGTACTTC

d_gene: TRBD2
v_gene: TRBV29-1
abundance: few
j_gene: TRBJ2-3
CDR3aa: CSALPGLAGGWGDTQYF
CDR3nt: TGCAGCGCCCTCCCCGGACTAGCGGGAGGATGGGGGGATACGCAGTATTTT

d_gene: TRBD2
v_gene: TRBV3-1
abundance: few
j_gene: TRBJ2-7
CDR3aa: CASSQDGREGYEQYF
CDR3nt: TGTGCCAGCAGCCAAGATGGGCGGGAGGGCTACGAGCAGTACTTC

d_gene: TRBD2
v_gene: TRBV28
abundance: -
j_gene: TRBJ2-1
CDR3aa: CASSKREQGNEQFF
CDR3nt: TGTGCCAGCAGTAAGCGGGAGCAGGGCAATGAGCAGTTCTTC

d_gene: -
v_gene: TRBV2
abundance: many
j_gene: TRBJ1-4
CDR3aa: CASSEGTSREKLFF
CDR3nt: TGTGCCAGCAGTGAAGGGACCAGTAGGGAAAAACTGTTTTTT

d_gene: -
v_gene: TRBV29-1
abundance: -
j_gene: TRBJ2-7
CDR3aa: CSVMMLVGNEQYF
CDR3nt: TGCAGCGTTATGATGCTAGTCGGGAACGAGCAGTACTTC

d_gene: -
v_gene: TRBV3-1
abundance: -
j_gene: TRBJ2-7
CDR3aa: CASSHGLPYEQYF
CDR3nt: TGTGCCAGCAGCCACGGGCTTCCGTACGAGCAGTACTTC

d_gene: -
v_gene: TRBV27
abundance: -
j_gene: TRBJ2-1
CDR3aa: CASSYGFYNEQFF
CDR3nt: TGTGCCAGCAGTTACGGATTTTACAATGAGCAGTTCTTC

d_gene: TRBD2
v_gene: TRBV6-2/TRBV6-3
abundance: few
j_gene: TRBJ2-1
CDR3aa: CASSPRTSGSKVYNEQFF
CDR3nt: TGTGCCAGCAGCCCTAGGACTAGCGGGAGTAAGGTATACAATGAGCAGTTCTTC